A single sample gave rise to the 7 T cell receptor beta chains below, sequenced in a study of neurological immune-mediated disorders. From the 5' RACE reads, TCRdb called clonotypes with MiXCR, one entry per CDR3 protein. The table records nearly 30,000 distinct CDR3 sequences, about 12% of them present only once. Sequenced material: PBMCs. These receptors were taken from a woman aged 55-70 years in good health.

This clonotype was seen at least ten times. The rearrangement uses TRBV7-9 and TRBJ2-5; D not certain. Trimming took 1 base from V and 2 from J, leaving 11 bases between them. Germline-derived CDR1 and CDR2 are SEHNR and FQNEAQ (reference sequence). CDR3 length: 15 amino acids. CDR3 bases: TGTGCCAGCAGCTTAGTTGGCGGCAGACAAGAGACCCAGTACTTC. This gives the protein CASSLVGGRQETQYF.

Concerning this clonotype itself: An end of the junction differs from the germline gene, which may be a read error. The chain carries TRBV7-9 and TRBJ2-7; no reliable D call. Germline V gene data show CDR1 as SEHNR and CDR2 as FQNEAQ (reference sequence). The CDR3 sequence is 15 residues long. CDR3 DNA: TGTGCCAGCAGCTTAAGGCTGGACGTAAACTACAAGCAGTACTTC. The encoded protein is CASSLRLDVNYKQYF.

This clonotype has a handful of counts. This sequence joins TRBV6-1 and TRBJ2-1; TRBD2 might be the D (6 bases). The CDR3 loop spans 16 amino acids. V shed 7 bases and J shed 4 bases, with 20 bases lying between them. Germline V gives CDR1 MNHNS, CDR2 SASEGT. The CDR3 sequence: CASKGSSGGDYNEQFF. The CDR3 nucleotides are TGTGCCAGCAAGGGTTCGAGCGGAGGGGATTACAATGAGCAGTTCTTC.

This clonotype has only a few counts. The V call is TRBV7-6, the J call TRBJ2-3; 12 bases map to TRBD2. J was trimmed by 2 bases and V by 1 base; bases with no gene match: 7. CDR3 length equals 18 residues. Per the germline V gene, CDR1 is SGHVS and CDR2 is FNYEAQ. The CDR3 sequence is CASSLDTSGGLHTDTQYF. CDR3 nucleotide sequence: TGTGCCAGCAGCTTAGATACTAGCGGGGGGCTTCACACAGATACGCAGTATTTT.

Many counts were recorded for this clonotype. The chain is built from TRBV20-1 and TRBJ1-3, with D perhaps TRBD1 (5 bases). Germline V gene data show CDR1 as DFQATT and CDR2 as SNEGSKA (reference sequence). The CDR3 is 17 residues long. Trimming took 1 base from V and 0 from J, leaving 16 bases between them. In nucleotides, the CDR3 is TGCAGTGCTAGAGGGGGAAGGGCGGGGCACTCTGGAAACACCATATATTTT. This encodes CSARGGRAGHSGNTIYF.

This clonotype was detected many times. The V call is TRBV4-3, the J call TRBJ2-1, with D possibly matching TRBD1 (5 bases). The V and J ends lost 4 bases and 1 base respectively, with 14 bases between them. CDR3 size: 16 residues. From germline, CDR1 is LGHNA and CDR2 YSLEER. The CDR3 spells CASSPGTGPSYNEQFF. The CDR3 nucleotides are TGCGCCAGCAGCCCCGGCACAGGCCCGTCCTACAATGAGCAGTTCTTC.

To note about this clonotype: This may come from a read error, since a much larger clone is one base off. The chain links TRBV20-1 to TRBJ1-1; no clear D gene. Deletions cut 3 bases from V and 8 bases from J, with 7 bases between. CDR1 DFQATT and CDR2 SNEGSKA come from the germline V gene (reference sequence). The CDR3 extends over 10 amino acids. The CDR3 DNA sequence: TGCAGTGCTAGGATCCTAGAAGCTTTCTTT. Amino acid sequence: CSARILEAFF.